This T cell receptor beta chain was profiled in a study of T-cell reconstitution after alpha-beta-depleted transplantation in children. As for this clonotype: Its specificity is unknown.

The CDR3 extends over 13 amino acids. Trimming took 1 base from V and 8 from J, leaving 6 bases between them. Germline lookup yields CDR1 SGHDN and CDR2 FVKESK. Regarding the study as a whole: At the one-year point after transplant, T-cell counts and TCRbeta diversity were found to come mostly from T cells that had been newly produced. Reportedly, alpha-beta T cells present about two months post-transplant originated from several hundred expanded clones of graft origin.

A TCRbeta library incorporating unique molecular identifiers was prepared. Each CDR3 protein is one row after TCRdb ran MiXCR on the PCR reads. The sample contains 200,000 to 250,000 distinct CDR3 sequences, 11% of which appear only once. Sequences were derived from PBMCs, sampled before TCRalphabeta/CD19-depleted stem cell transplant. The TCR comes from a child less than two years old with acute myeloid leukemia, due to receive a stem cell transplant. The chain uses TRBV14 and TRBJ1-6; unclear D gene. Written as DNA, the CDR3 is TGTGCCAGCAGCCAAGTGGCTGATTCACCCCTCCACTTT. The encoded protein is CASSQVADSPLHF. The complete variable domain, with remaining parts taken from reference TRBV14 and TRBJ1-6, reads EAGVTQFPSHSVIEKGQTVTLRCDPISGHDNLYWYRRVMGKEIKFLLHFVKESKQDESGMPNNRFLAERTGGTYSTLKVQPAELEDSGVYFCASSQVADSPLHFGNGTRLTVT.